A selection of T cell receptor beta chains follows, all from one sample in a study of radiation and T cells in renal cell carcinoma. Profiling relied on immunoSEQ multiplex PCR, and the TCRdb table lists in-frame clones only, not all of them. The sample holds about 76,000 clones, 80% to 90% seen once. The sequenced sample was blood, obtained from a patient whose treatment included radiotherapy and nephrectomy. The receptors shown here come from a woman aged 70-85 years with renal cell carcinoma. Both conserved end residues are part of each CDR3. The size of a clone is reported for some rows only, either as once, few or many, or as a class for expanded clones.

TRBV10-3	-	TRBJ2-5	CAISTPRLAGGQETQYF
TRBV2	-	TRBJ2-7	CATGGHYEQYF
TRBV28	-	TRBJ2-5	CASSFLSEGSRETQYF
TRBV11-2	-	TRBJ2-3	CASSSGTSVAVTDTQYF
TRBV28	-	TRBJ1-5	CASSLSGDQPQHF
TRBV9	-	TRBJ2-2	CASSVADTGELFF
TRBV27	-	TRBJ2-2	CASSLSMGRELFF
TRBV2	once	-	CATRTGGEQYF
TRBV4-2	-	TRBJ1-2	CASSQDGGQTYGYTF
TRBV5-1	-	TRBJ2-5	CASSLAAEREETQYF
TRBV28	-	TRBJ1-1	CASSLSQKKTEAFF
TRBV4-3	-	TRBJ2-1	CASSQEGRGGHNEQFF
TRBV25-1	-	TRBJ2-3	CASSEMRGTDTQYF
TRBV2	-	TRBJ2-3	CASSASGTDTDTQYF
TRBV5-6	-	TRBJ1-3	CASSFRGLNSGNTIYF
TRBV4-1	-	TRBJ2-3	CASSQGASGGAIDTQYF
TRBV5-8	once	TRBJ2-5	CASSSPPGFETQYF
TRBV7-9	few	TRBJ1-6	CASSSYPTGAGTPLHF
TRBV10-3	-	TRBJ2-4	CAISGQRGGAGDIQYF
TRBV7-2	-	TRBJ2-7	CASSGPRPGWDYEQYF
TRBV11-3	-	TRBJ1-6	CASSRGTGPASPLHF
TRBV11-2	-	TRBJ2-1	CASSLVGGHINEQFF
TRBV6-6	-	TRBJ1-4	CASSPPKAKLFF
TRBV19	-	TRBJ1-1	CASTTAGNTEAFF
TRBV9	-	TRBJ2-1	CASRPTLGANEQFF
TRBV28	-	TRBJ2-3	CASSLLAGLDTQYF
TRBV6-5	-	TRBJ1-4	CATRRDRSNEKLFF
TRBV28	-	TRBJ1-6	CASSAGNSPLHF
TRBV4-2	-	TRBJ1-6	CASSQVGVSNSPLHF
TRBV30	-	TRBJ1-6	CAWSVDRDNSPLHF
TRBV27	-	TRBJ1-6	CASQDRYNSPLHF
TRBV5-1	-	TRBJ1-1	CASSLGSNTEAFF
TRBV27	-	TRBJ1-1	CASSLRTANTEAFF
TRBV6-6	-	TRBJ1-5	CASSIRGDQPQHF
TRBV6-1	-	TRBJ1-1	CASSEKDGGQGEAFF
TRBV4-3	-	TRBJ1-1	CASSQVSGGWDTEAFF
TRBV11-2	-	TRBJ2-7	CASSSKAGAYEQYF
TRBV18	-	TRBJ2-3	CASSLLGQGAIDTQYF
TRBV5-1	-	TRBJ2-5	CASSFQGAETQYF
TRBV19	-	TRBJ1-5	CASSIRQGNQPQHF
TRBV5-5	-	TRBJ1-2	CASSLNRQSYYGYTF
TRBV6-6	-	TRBJ1-3	CASSKTGTGKDTIYF